The clone carrying this T cell receptor beta chain was counted at least ten times. This entry comes from a study of read filtering for tumor transcriptome and immune sequencing. Trimming removed 0 bases from V and 4 bases from J, with 16 bases in between. Germline CDR1 SGHRS, CDR2 YFSETQ. The CDR3 runs 16 residues. Molecular barcoded adaptors covering alpha/delta and beta/gamma chains were used on roughly 370 ng RNA. From the reads, TCRdb called clonotypes with MiXCR, one entry per CDR3 protein. The sample yields some 130,000 distinct CDR3 sequences, about 13% seen once. Sequencing was done on a sample of a population of CD138-negative cells sorted from bone marrow. This receptor was identified in a donor at least 40 years old with multiple myeloma. This rearrangement joins TRBV5-1 to TRBJ1-2; a possible D gene is TRBD1 (6 bases). Here the CDR3 DNA reads TGCGCCAGCAGCTTGGCCATTACGGGACAACCCTATGGCTACACCTTC. This gives the protein CASSLAITGQPYGYTF.